This T cell receptor (beta chain) was identified in a study of cytomegalovirus exposure and HLA in healthy donors. Study-wide points: The study assumed roughly uniform donor sequencing depth for presence/absence analyses. In a later analysis, donors in an Asian-associated ancestry cluster reportedly had fewer N-insertions in productive TCRs than the cohort mean.

There are a few counts of this clone. Its specificity is not known. Between the trimmed V and J ends, which lost 0 bases and 10 bases, there was a span of 15 bases. In germline, CDR1 is MNHEY, CDR2 SVGAGI. CDR3 length equals 14 residues. PCR employed 60 Vbeta and 13 Jbeta primers. Authors' processing steps: An analysis that came later counted 77 million or so unique TCR beta chains, some 11 million shared. Sequenced by immunoSEQ multiplex PCR; TCRdb stores in-frame clones only, minus some. V, J and clone size derive from that table, while D and trimming were established from the DNA sequence. Of roughly 140,000 clones in the sample, approximately 9% were seen once.

The V call is TRBV6-5, the J call TRBJ1-1, with D tentatively TRBD1 (6 bases). The sequenced sample was PBMCs. This receptor was taken from a male donor in good health and CMV-seronegative. This CDR3 reads CASSYSEGVVGAFF. As DNA, the CDR3 is TGTGCCAGCAGTTACTCCGAGGGGGTAGTCGGAGCTTTCTTT.